The clone carrying this TCR beta chain was detected only a few times. This record comes from a study of spatial heterogeneity in lung cancer. Overall study context: The donors comprised around 76 untreated early-stage non-small cell lung cancer patients. Detection consistently yielded more beta chains than alpha chains.

The time point is: blood at routine non-recurrence follow-up after resection. Whole RNA, which was extracted from tumor, nontumor lung tissue or frozen PBMC, was sequenced without any cell sorting. TCRdb re-called the 5' RACE reads with MiXCR, one entry per CDR3 protein. The sample has tens of thousands of distinct CDR3 sequences; about a tenth are singletons. The CDR3 is made up of 14 amino acids. Germline V gene lookup returns CDR1 SGHVS and CDR2 FQNEAQ. Deletions cut 1 base from V and 7 bases from J, with 11 bases between. The clonotype was recovered from a male donor with early-stage non-small cell lung cancer. Material: PBMCs, obtained at follow-up. V gene TRBV7-8 combines with J gene TRBJ2-1; TRBD2 might be the D (7 bases). CDR3 protein: CASSLVRGGNEQFF. CDR3 DNA: TGTGCCAGCAGCTTAGTTAGGGGGGGGAATGAGCAGTTCTTC. Looking up the rest from reference TRBV7-8 and TRBJ2-1 gives the full variable domain: GAGVSQSPRYKVAKRGQDVALRCDPISGHVSLFWYQQALGQGPEFLTYFQNEAQLDKSGLPSDRFFAERPEGSVSTLKIQRTQQEDSAVYLCASSLVRGGNEQFFGPGTRLTVL.